The 14 T cell receptor beta chains listed next were all sequenced from one sample in a study of shared clonotypes between healthy human individuals. CD45RO-negative CD8 cells positively selected for CCR7 made up the naive population, which excluded terminally differentiated effector memory CD45RA+ cells. Clones were sequenced by immunoSEQ multiplex PCR, and TCRdb holds only the in-frame ones, with some missing. The sample carries roughly 770,000 clones, 96% recorded once. Sequenced: naive CD8+ T cells sorted from blood. The receptors stem from a man aged 25-45 years in good health.

The chain uses TRBV5-1 and TRBJ2-3, with 14 bases identical to TRBD2. The V gene end was trimmed by 4 bases and the J gene end by 2 bases; junction bases not matched to a gene: 3. CDR1 SGHRS and CDR2 YFSETQ come from the germline V gene. This CDR3 has 16 amino acids. The CDR3 reads CASSRLAGGVTDTQYF. In DNA form, the CDR3 reads TGCGCCAGCAGCAGACTAGCGGGAGGGGTCACAGATACGCAGTATTTT.

This clone has just one count. This chain connects TRBV27 to TRBJ2-4, with TRBD2 matching over 7 bases. Germline V gene lookup returns CDR1 MNHEY and CDR2 SMNVEV (reference sequence). This CDR3 comprises 16 residues. V trimming: 6 bases; J trimming: 6 bases; junction bases outside the gene matches: 14. In DNA form, the CDR3 reads TGTGCCAGCAGCCCCCTGACGGGGAGGGCCGGAAACATTCAGTACTTC. Its protein product is CASSPLTGRAGNIQYF.

The rearrangement links TRBV9 to TRBJ2-2; D not certain. Germline CDR1 and CDR2: SGDLS and YYNGEE. Trimming stripped 4 bases from V and 6 bases from J, with 7 bases between. The CDR3 runs 12 residues. DNA of the CDR3: TGTGCCAGCAGCATACAACCCGGGGAGCTGTTTTTT. Translation: CASSIQPGELFF.

This chain connects TRBV27 to TRBJ2-7; the D is unclear. The CDR3 loop spans 11 amino acids. Trimming cost V 8 bases and J 4 bases, with 9 bases left between them. Germline assignment: CDR1 MNHEY and CDR2 SMNVEV (reference sequence). CDR3 nucleotide sequence: TGTGCCAGCGGACCGGGTTACGAGCAGTACTTC. Its translation is CASGPGYEQYF.

The V gene is TRBV11-3, the J gene TRBJ1-1; 10 nucleotides agree with TRBD1. CDR1 is SGHNT and CDR2 is YENEEA in the germline V gene. Unmatched junction bases numbered 5, after V lost 8 bases and J lost 8 bases. The length of the CDR3 is 12 residues. The CDR3, as DNA: TGTGCCAGCCAGGGACAGGGGCCAGAAGCTTTCTTT. It is translated as CASQGQGPEAFF.

The chain carries TRBV29-1 and TRBJ2-1, with TRBD2 matching over 10 bases. From germline, CDR1 is SQVTM and CDR2 ANQGSEA. There are 17 residues in the CDR3. J gave up 4 bases and V 3 bases, and 12 bases lay outside the gene matches. CDR3 nucleotide sequence: TGCAGCGTTGAGGGGCTCGCGGGGACTAGCGTGTACAATGAGCAGTTCTTC. It codes for CSVEGLAGTSVYNEQFF.

The chain has TRBV18 and TRBJ2-2, with 7 nucleotides matching TRBD1. Germline CDR1 KGHSH, CDR2 LQKENI. The CDR3 is made up of 17 amino acids. V lost 2 bases, J lost 2 bases, and 8 bases stayed unmatched. This CDR3 reads CASSPYKGAHNTGELFF. The CDR3 nucleotides are TGTGCCAGCTCACCATATAAGGGGGCGCACAACACCGGGGAGCTGTTTTTT.

This clone was seen once. The chain uses TRBV19 and TRBJ1-2; no firm D call. The CDR3 sequence is 16 residues long. The germline V and J ends were trimmed by 6 bases and 5 bases, with 22 bases remaining between them. The germline gives CDR1 LNHDA, CDR2 SQIVND (reference sequence). The chain's CDR3 is CASRNAVGRAVYGYTF. The CDR3 DNA reads as TGTGCCAGTAGAAACGCGGTAGGGCGGGCAGTTTATGGCTACACCTTC.

The chain uses TRBV27 and TRBJ2-7; D is uncertain. CDR3 size: 12 residues. From germline, CDR1 is MNHEY and CDR2 SMNVEV (reference sequence). V lost 6 bases and J 2 bases, leaving 8 bases between the germline ends. The CDR3 protein is CASRRTPYEQYF. In nucleotides, the CDR3 is TGTGCCAGCAGACGGACGCCCTACGAGCAGTACTTC.

The J gene is TRBJ1-1, the V gene TRBV5-6; possible D gene TRBD1, 5 bases. The CDR3 is made up of 12 amino acids. V lost 3 bases, J lost 4 bases, and 7 bases lay in between. The germline gives CDR1 SGHDT, CDR2 YYEEEE. DNA for the CDR3: TGTGCCAGCAGCTCAGGGAGCACTGAAGCTTTCTTT. This gives the protein CASSSGSTEAFF.

The V call is TRBV27, the J call TRBJ2-1, with D perhaps TRBD2 (6 bases). The CDR3 consists of 15 residues. Trimming removed 5 bases from V and 4 bases from J, with 15 bases in between. The germline V gene encodes CDR1 MNHEY and CDR2 SMNVEV (reference sequence). The CDR3 is CASSPRLGRYNEQFF. In nucleotides, the CDR3 is TGTGCCAGCAGTCCCCGACTAGGGCGTTACAATGAGCAGTTCTTC.

In DNA, the CDR3 is TGTGCCAGCAGTGCTGGAAGGACAGGCTATCAGCCCCAGCATTTT. Its protein product is CASSAGRTGYQPQHF. The genes are TRBV28 and TRBJ1-5; TRBD1 matches at 7 bases. This CDR3 has 15 amino acids. The V and J ends lost 5 bases and 5 bases, in that order; junction bases with no gene match: 9. In germline, CDR1 is MDHEN, CDR2 SYDVKM.

The chain combines TRBV5-1 with TRBJ2-1, with D maybe TRBD2 (5 bases). Trimming removed 5 bases from V and 2 bases from J, with 14 bases in between. Germline CDR1 SGHRS, CDR2 YFSETQ. There are 15 residues in the CDR3. CDR3 coding DNA: TGCGCCAGCAGAATGTACGGGAATGCCTACAATGAGCAGTTCTTC. Protein sequence: CASRMYGNAYNEQFF.

This sequence joins TRBV10-3 and TRBJ1-2; D is unresolved. Germline V gene lookup returns CDR1 ENHRY and CDR2 SYGVKD. The CDR3 covers 13 residues. Trimming removed 0 bases from V and 6 bases from J, with 8 bases in between. The CDR3 sequence is CAISESGGHGYTF. The CDR3 DNA reads TGTGCCATCAGTGAGTCAGGAGGGCATGGCTACACCTTC.